This TCR beta chain was profiled in a study of cytomegalovirus exposure and HLA in healthy donors. About the study: A preliminary data release comprised tens of millions of unique TCRs obtained from HLA-typed donors.

Points from the study as a whole: In vitro data verified a few CMV-associated chains as specific for CMV antigens.

About this clone itself: Its target is unknown.

Samples came from healthy bone marrow donors. PCR amplification relied on 60 Vbeta primers (plus 13 Jbeta primers). Only in-frame clones appear in the TCRdb table, and some are missing; sequencing was by immunoSEQ multiplex PCR. The sample lists tens of thousands of clones, approximately 78% seen once, with 4.5% to 5.5% in the top ten. Trimming left V 9 bases short and J 0 bases short, with 21 bases between. CDR3 length: 16 residues. CDR1 is LNHDA, CDR2 SQIVND, per germline (reference sequence). The specimen was PBMCs. The TCR was taken from a woman aged 35 to 49 in good health and CMV-seropositive. The chain is built from TRBV19 and TRBJ2-7; maybe TRBD1 (6 bases). CDR3 in DNA: TGTGCCAGCCACCGGGGCCAGGGGTACCCCTCCTACGAGCAGTACTTC. Translating it yields CASHRGQGYPSYEQYF.